This TCR beta chain was recovered during a study of blood T cell repertoires in COVID-19. Study-level background: PBMCs, B-cell-depleted T cells, or T cells were the source of the cDNA or gDNA that made up the material.

CDR1 and CDR2 (germline): SNHLY, FYNNEI. V was shortened by 10 bases and J by 7 bases, with 12 bases between the two germline ends. The CDR3 is 11 amino acids. The table came from immunoSEQ multiplex PCR; TCRdb's copy has only in-frame clones and leaves some out. The sample includes roughly 200,000 clones, under 90% of them seen just once. The genes are TRBV2 and TRBJ2-3; no clear D gene. Sequenced input: peripheral blood. The clonotype originates from a man in his 60s with acute or convalescent COVID-19. The CDR3 sequence is CAILQTNTQYF. In DNA form, the CDR3 reads TGTGCCATCTTACAGACGAATACGCAGTATTTT.